A single T cell receptor beta chain is shown here with its context. This sample was taken from a study of cytomegalovirus exposure and HLA in healthy donors. PCR used 60 Vbeta primers and 13 Jbeta primers. Assay: immunoSEQ multiplex PCR; the TCRdb copy retains only in-frame clones and omits some. The data show hundreds of thousands of clones, around nine tenths seen once. V was shortened by 4 bases and J by 8 bases, with 11 bases between the two germline ends. The CDR3 has 12 amino acids. Germline loops: CDR1 MNHNS, CDR2 SASEGT. The rearrangement joins TRBV6-1 to TRBJ1-2, with D possibly being TRBD1 (5 bases). The sequence came from a woman aged 18-30 years in good health and CMV-seronegative. The sequenced sample was PBMCs. CDR3 coding DNA: TGTGCCAGCAGTGCTTCGGGGGACGGCTACACCTTC. Protein sequence: CASSASGDGYTF.